Listed here are 3 T cell receptor beta chains from one sample, sequenced in a study of blood T cell repertoires in COVID-19. The assay was immunoSEQ multiplex PCR, and TCRdb's table has in-frame clones only and misses some. The repertoire consists of 73,000 or so clones, with around four fifths occurring once and the leading ten covering roughly 5.6%. The sample comprised peripheral blood. Source of these receptors: a man in his fifties or sixties with active COVID-19.

The V and J genes are TRBV29-1 and TRBJ2-2; D possibly corresponds to TRBD1 (6 bases). Trimming pared 4 bases from V and 2 bases from J, leaving 11 bases between. The CDR3 has 14 residues. In germline, CDR1 is SQVTM, CDR2 ANQGSEA. CDR3 in DNA: TGCAGCGTTGTGAAAGGGGGTAACACCGGGGAGCTGTTTTTT. Amino acid sequence: CSVVKGGNTGELFF.

The chain links TRBV7-8 to TRBJ2-5; 14 bases are shared with TRBD2. The germline V gene encodes CDR1 SGHVS and CDR2 FQNEAQ. The V and J ends lost 5 bases and 5 bases, in that order; junction bases with no gene match: 7. The CDR3 covers 16 residues. CDR3 loop: CASSRGLAGGRETQYF. The CDR3 DNA is TGTGCCAGCAGCCGAGGACTAGCGGGAGGCCGGGAGACCCAGTACTTC.

V and J are TRBV28 and TRBJ1-5; D uncertain. V lost 2 bases and J lost 9, with 14 bases in between. The germline V gene has CDR1 MDHEN and CDR2 SYDVKM. The CDR3 sequence is 14 residues long. The CDR3 DNA sequence: TGTGCCAGCAGTTTAAAACGCCGAACTGGGCCCCAGCATTTT. Residues: CASSLKRRTGPQHF.